The text below deals with one T cell receptor (beta chain). What it binds is unknown. Its ends do not fully match the called genes, so a read error is possible. 60 Vbeta and 13 Jbeta primers were used in PCR. Libraries were prepared by immunoSEQ multiplex PCR; TCRdb keeps only in-frame clonotypes and omits some of them. The sample records tens of thousands of clones, around 80% being singletons. Germline V CDR1 and CDR2: MDHEN, SYDVKM. CDR3 length equals 11 residues. The sample is drawn from a study of cytomegalovirus exposure and HLA in healthy donors. Broader study findings: It was reported in a later analysis that an Asian-associated ancestry cluster showed fewer N-insertions than the 666-donor mean. A prior analysis recorded that most TCR beta V segments were productive about 87% or about 30% of the time. The study listed roughly 150 cytomegalovirus-associated TCR beta chains. Later, an analysis found that common viral pathogens appeared to be linked with several of the most significant clusters.

The genes are TRBV28 and TRBJ1-4; 8 nucleotides align to TRBD1. The sequenced material came from PBMCs. The source of this sequence is a man aged 45 to 65 in good health and CMV-seronegative. CDR3 sequence: CASRTTGGQIF. CDR3 nucleotides: TGTGCCAGCAGGACAACAGGGGGTCAGATTTTT.